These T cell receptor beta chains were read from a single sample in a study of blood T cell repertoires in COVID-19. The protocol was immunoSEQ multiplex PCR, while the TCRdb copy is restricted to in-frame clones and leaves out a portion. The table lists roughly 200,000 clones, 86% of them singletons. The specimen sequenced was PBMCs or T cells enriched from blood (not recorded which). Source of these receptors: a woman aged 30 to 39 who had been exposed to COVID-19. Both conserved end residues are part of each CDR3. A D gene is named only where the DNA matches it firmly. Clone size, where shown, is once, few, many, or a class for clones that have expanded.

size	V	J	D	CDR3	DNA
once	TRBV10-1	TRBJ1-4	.	CASSRSVGEKLFF	TGCGCCAGCAGTCGAAGCGTCGGGGAAAAACTGTTTTTT
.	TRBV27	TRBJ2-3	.	CASTAEGPDTQYF	TGTGCCAGCACAGCGGAAGGGCCAGATACGCAGTATTTT
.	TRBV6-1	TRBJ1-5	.	CASSEITGSSSNQPQHF	TGTGCCAGCAGTGAAATTACAGGGAGTTCTAGCAATCAGCCCCAGCATTTT
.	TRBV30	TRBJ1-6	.	CAWSQGSPLHF	TGTGCCTGGAGTCAGGGTTCACCCCTCCACTTT
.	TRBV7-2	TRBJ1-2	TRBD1	CASSLAATGANGYTF	TGTGCCAGCAGCTTAGCAGCGACAGGGGCTAATGGCTACACCTTC
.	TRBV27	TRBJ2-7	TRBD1	CASSLWQGAYEQYF	TGTGCCAGCAGTTTGTGGCAGGGGGCCTACGAGCAGTACTTC
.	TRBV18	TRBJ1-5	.	CASSLVGEGNQPQHF	TGTGCCAGCTCACTGGTAGGGGAAGGCAATCAGCCCCAGCATTTT
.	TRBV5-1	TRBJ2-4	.	CASSLAPGGLKNIQYF	TGCGCCAGCAGCTTGGCCCCGGGGGGCCTAAAAAACATTCAGTACTTC
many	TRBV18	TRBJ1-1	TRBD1	CASSPSAGGNTEAFF	TGTGCCAGCTCACCATCGGCAGGGGGGAACACTGAAGCTTTCTTT
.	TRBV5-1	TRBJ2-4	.	CASSSWTAENIQYF	TGCGCCAGCAGCTCCTGGACAGCGGAAAACATTCAGTACTTC
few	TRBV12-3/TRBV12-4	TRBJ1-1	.	CASSLAVNTEAFF	TGTGCCAGCAGTTTGGCTGTGAACACTGAAGCTTTCTTT
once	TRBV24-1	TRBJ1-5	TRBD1	CATRQGASQPQHF	TGTGCCACCCGACAGGGGGCGAGTCAGCCCCAGCATTTT
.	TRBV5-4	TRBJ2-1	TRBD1	CASSSDRRNEQFF	TGTGCCAGCAGTTCGGACAGGCGAAATGAGCAGTTCTTC
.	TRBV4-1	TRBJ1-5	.	CASSQEYRDQPQHF	TGCGCCAGCAGCCAAGAGTACCGAGATCAGCCCCAGCATTTT
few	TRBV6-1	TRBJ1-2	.	CASSEIPGGYTF	TGTGCCAGCAGTGAAATACCGGGAGGCTACACCTTC
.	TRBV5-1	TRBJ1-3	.	CASSLGTVGNTIYF	TGCGCCAGCAGCTTGGGGACAGTAGGAAACACCATATATTTT
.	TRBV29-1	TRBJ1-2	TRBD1	CSAQGDRGYGYTF	TGCAGCGCCCAGGGGGACAGGGGCTATGGCTACACCTTC
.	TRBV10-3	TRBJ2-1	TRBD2	CAISETSGGVVEQFF	TGTGCCATCAGTGAGACTAGCGGGGGGGTAGTTGAGCAGTTCTTC
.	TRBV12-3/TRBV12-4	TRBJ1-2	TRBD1	CASTIDPGQNTF	TGTGCCAGCACCATTGACCCGGGACAGAACACCTTC
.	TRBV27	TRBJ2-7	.	CASSFRSTAYEQYF	TGTGCCAGCAGTTTCCGCAGTACCGCCTACGAGCAGTACTTC
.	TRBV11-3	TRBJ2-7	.	CASSFSLSTEQYF	TGTGCCAGCAGCTTCTCCCTCTCTACCGAGCAGTACTTC
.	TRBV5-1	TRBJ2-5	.	CASSLASDSAGETQYF	TGCGCCAGCAGCTTGGCTTCGGACAGCGCAGGGGAGACCCAGTACTTC
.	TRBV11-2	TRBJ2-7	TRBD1	CASSQRQGFIQTARYEQYF	TGTGCCAGCAGCCAAAGACAGGGGTTTATCCAGACTGCCCGCTACGAGCAGTACTTC